The rows below give T cell receptor beta chains drawn from one sample of a study of cytomegalovirus exposure and HLA in healthy donors. Clones were sequenced by immunoSEQ multiplex PCR, and TCRdb holds only the in-frame ones, with some missing. The sample includes approximately 170,000 clones, roughly 79% seen only once; the top ten take 6.5% to 9%. The material sequenced was PBMCs. Receptors were obtained from a middle-aged woman in good health and CMV-seropositive. CDR3s include the opening cysteine and the closing phenylalanine or tryptophan. Each record gives: CDR3 DNA, CDR3 protein, J gene, V gene, D gene, clone size. D genes are given only for firm matches. A row's size may be missing; if present it is once, few, many or a size class.

cdr3_nt: TGCAGCGGTGCGGGGGGGAACAAAAACAGTCAGTACTTC
cdr3_aa: CSGAGGNKNSQYF
j_call: TRBJ2-4
v_call: TRBV29-1
d_call: TRBD2
clone_size: NA

cdr3_nt: TGTGCCAAGACGGGGACAGGCTACGAGCAGTACTTC
cdr3_aa: CAKTGTGYEQYF
j_call: TRBJ2-7
v_call: TRBV6-6
d_call: TRBD1
clone_size: NA

cdr3_nt: TGTGCCAGCAGTGGGTCACCGGTCACTGAAGCTTTCTTT
cdr3_aa: CASSGSPVTEAFF
j_call: TRBJ1-1
v_call: TRBV6-1
d_call: NA
clone_size: NA

cdr3_nt: TGTGCCTGGAGCGGGGGGAATCAGGAGACCCAGTACTTC
cdr3_aa: CAWSGGNQETQYF
j_call: TRBJ2-5
v_call: TRBV30
d_call: TRBD2
clone_size: NA

cdr3_nt: TGTGCCAGTAGTATAGTTCCGGGGGGGCCGAACACTGAAGCTTTCTTT
cdr3_aa: CASSIVPGGPNTEAFF
j_call: TRBJ1-1
v_call: TRBV19
d_call: NA
clone_size: NA

cdr3_nt: TGCGCCAGCAGCCAAGAGTTGCTAGCGGGGCTGTTTCATACGCAGTATTTT
cdr3_aa: CASSQELLAGLFHTQYF
j_call: TRBJ2-3
v_call: TRBV4-3
d_call: TRBD2
clone_size: few

cdr3_nt: TGTGCCAGCAGTTTCGGGACAGGGCTCTACGAGCAGTACTTC
cdr3_aa: CASSFGTGLYEQYF
j_call: TRBJ2-7
v_call: TRBV27
d_call: TRBD1
clone_size: NA

cdr3_nt: TGTGCCAGCAGTTTAAAATTTGGGGGGGGTAATTCACCCCTCCACTTT
cdr3_aa: CASSLKFGGGNSPLHF
j_call: TRBJ1-6
v_call: TRBV7-2
d_call: NA
clone_size: few

cdr3_nt: TGTGCCAGCAGTGTAGGGACAATCTACGAGCAGTACTTC
cdr3_aa: CASSVGTIYEQYF
j_call: TRBJ2-7
v_call: TRBV6-1
d_call: NA
clone_size: NA

cdr3_nt: TGTGCCAGCAGCGCGTATTTCCGGGACAGCTATGGCTACACCTTC
cdr3_aa: CASSAYFRDSYGYTF
j_call: TRBJ1-2
v_call: TRBV9
d_call: TRBD1
clone_size: NA

cdr3_nt: TGTGCCAGCAGCTTAGGGTCAGGGCCCCGGAACACTGAAGCTTTCTTT
cdr3_aa: CASSLGSGPRNTEAFF
j_call: TRBJ1-1
v_call: TRBV5-6
d_call: NA
clone_size: NA

cdr3_nt: TGTGCCAGCATAGGGGACAGGGCAGAGGAGACCCAGTACTTC
cdr3_aa: CASIGDRAEETQYF
j_call: TRBJ2-5
v_call: TRBV6-1
d_call: TRBD1
clone_size: NA

cdr3_nt: TGTGCCTGGAGTGAGGTGGGGCTCGAGCAGTACTTC
cdr3_aa: CAWSEVGLEQYF
j_call: TRBJ2-7
v_call: TRBV30
d_call: NA
clone_size: NA

cdr3_nt: TGTGCCAGCAGCCTCAGGCGGGCTTATGGCTACACCTTC
cdr3_aa: CASSLRRAYGYTF
j_call: TRBJ1-2
v_call: TRBV7-2
d_call: NA
clone_size: NA

cdr3_nt: TGTGCCAGCAGCTTATTGCAGACAGCAACTAATGAAAAACTGTTTTTT
cdr3_aa: CASSLLQTATNEKLFF
j_call: TRBJ1-4
v_call: TRBV7-6
d_call: NA
clone_size: NA

cdr3_nt: TGCGCCAGCAGCTCCAGGACAGGTGCTTATGGCTACACCTTC
cdr3_aa: CASSSRTGAYGYTF
j_call: TRBJ1-2
v_call: TRBV5-1
d_call: TRBD1
clone_size: once

cdr3_nt: TGTGCCTGGGAGACAGGGACGGGTCTTGACGAGCAGTACTTC
cdr3_aa: CAWETGTGLDEQYF
j_call: TRBJ2-7
v_call: TRBV30
d_call: TRBD1
clone_size: few

cdr3_nt: TGTGCCAGCAGGGCGGACTTTTACAATGAGCAGTTCTTC
cdr3_aa: CASRADFYNEQFF
j_call: TRBJ2-1
v_call: TRBV25-1
d_call: NA
clone_size: NA

cdr3_nt: TGTGCCAGCAGCTTAATACCCGGACTAGCTGGGAACACCGGGGAGCTGTTTTTT
cdr3_aa: CASSLIPGLAGNTGELFF
j_call: TRBJ2-2
v_call: TRBV7-3
d_call: TRBD2
clone_size: once

cdr3_nt: TGTGCCAGCAGCCCCGCAGTCCCATATGGCTACACCTTC
cdr3_aa: CASSPAVPYGYTF
j_call: TRBJ1-2
v_call: TRBV7-9
d_call: NA
clone_size: NA

cdr3_nt: TGTGCCAGCTCACTGAATTACGGACAGGGGTCGGATGGCTACACCTTC
cdr3_aa: CASSLNYGQGSDGYTF
j_call: TRBJ1-2
v_call: TRBV18
d_call: TRBD1
clone_size: NA

cdr3_nt: TGTGCCAGCTCAAATGCGTACGGGAACACCTATGGCTACACCTTC
cdr3_aa: CASSNAYGNTYGYTF
j_call: TRBJ1-2
v_call: TRBV2
d_call: NA
clone_size: NA

cdr3_nt: TGCGCCAGCAGCCTGAGTAGCTCCTATAATTCACCCCTCCACTTT
cdr3_aa: CASSLSSSYNSPLHF
j_call: TRBJ1-6
v_call: TRBV5-1
d_call: NA
clone_size: once

cdr3_nt: TGTGCCAGCAGACAGGAGGGTGGGGAGCTGTTTTTT
cdr3_aa: CASRQEGGELFF
j_call: TRBJ2-2
v_call: TRBV11-3
d_call: NA
clone_size: NA

cdr3_nt: TGTGCCAGCAGCTCCCCGGGGAGGGACTATGGCTACACCTTC
cdr3_aa: CASSSPGRDYGYTF
j_call: TRBJ1-2
v_call: TRBV5-6
d_call: NA
clone_size: NA

cdr3_nt: TGTGCCAGCAGCTTGGAGGTGAATGAAAAACTGTTTTTT
cdr3_aa: CASSLEVNEKLFF
j_call: TRBJ1-4
v_call: TRBV7-9
d_call: NA
clone_size: once

cdr3_nt: TGTGCCAGTACCGACAAAGGGATTCCCTCTGGGGCCAACGGCCTGACTTTC
cdr3_aa: CASTDKGIPSGANGLTF
j_call: TRBJ2-6
v_call: TRBV19
d_call: NA
clone_size: NA

cdr3_nt: TGTGCCAGCAGCAGAACAGGCTCTGGGGAAAAACTGTTTTTT
cdr3_aa: CASSRTGSGEKLFF
j_call: TRBJ1-4
v_call: TRBV6-1
d_call: NA
clone_size: NA

cdr3_nt: TGTGCCTGGAGTGGAAGTAGTGGCTACACCTTC
cdr3_aa: CAWSGSSGYTF
j_call: TRBJ1-2
v_call: TRBV30
d_call: NA
clone_size: NA

cdr3_nt: TGTGCCAGCAGTTTTAACTTGGGGAGTGAGACCCAGTACTTC
cdr3_aa: CASSFNLGSETQYF
j_call: TRBJ2-5
v_call: TRBV27
d_call: NA
clone_size: once

cdr3_nt: TGCGCCAGCAGCCGGGGACAGGAAAACACCGGGGAGCTGTTTTTT
cdr3_aa: CASSRGQENTGELFF
j_call: TRBJ2-2
v_call: TRBV5-1
d_call: TRBD1
clone_size: NA

cdr3_nt: TGTGCCAGCTCCCAGACAACGGGGGGGTATGGCTACACCTTC
cdr3_aa: CASSQTTGGYGYTF
j_call: TRBJ1-2
v_call: TRBV19
d_call: NA
clone_size: NA

cdr3_nt: TGTGCCAGCAGCCGGGACAGTAATCAGCCCCAGCATTTT
cdr3_aa: CASSRDSNQPQHF
j_call: TRBJ1-5
v_call: TRBV5-5
d_call: TRBD1
clone_size: NA

cdr3_nt: TGTGCCAGTAGCTTTCAGGCGCCTGGGGCCAACGTCCTGACTTTC
cdr3_aa: CASSFQAPGANVLTF
j_call: TRBJ2-6
v_call: TRBV19
d_call: NA
clone_size: NA

cdr3_nt: TGTGCCAGCAGCGCTGGACCAGGGGCCCTCAGCTCCTACGAGCAGTACTTC
cdr3_aa: CASSAGPGALSSYEQYF
j_call: TRBJ2-7
v_call: TRBV9
d_call: NA
clone_size: NA

cdr3_nt: TGTGCCAGCAGTCCTAGGACAGGAGCATATGGCTACACCTTC
cdr3_aa: CASSPRTGAYGYTF
j_call: TRBJ1-2
v_call: TRBV27
d_call: TRBD1
clone_size: NA

cdr3_nt: TGTGCCAGCAGCTTCGCCGCGCCGGGTTCACCCCTCCACTTT
cdr3_aa: CASSFAAPGSPLHF
j_call: TRBJ1-6
v_call: TRBV5-5
d_call: NA
clone_size: NA

cdr3_nt: TGTGCCAGCAGCCCCGGGGTCGGAAGCTCCTACAATGAGCAGTTCTTC
cdr3_aa: CASSPGVGSSYNEQFF
j_call: TRBJ2-1
v_call: TRBV11-3
d_call: NA
clone_size: NA

cdr3_nt: TGCGCCAGCAGGGGCGGACAGGGGGTCAATGAAAAACTGTTTTTT
cdr3_aa: CASRGGQGVNEKLFF
j_call: TRBJ1-4
v_call: TRBV10-2
d_call: TRBD1
clone_size: NA

cdr3_nt: TGTGCCAGCAGCTTAGATTTATTTGCTGGGACAGCGTATGGCTACACCTTC
cdr3_aa: CASSLDLFAGTAYGYTF
j_call: TRBJ1-2
v_call: TRBV11-2
d_call: TRBD1
clone_size: NA

cdr3_nt: TGTGCCAGCTCCCCCGGGACAGGGGGTTCCTACGAGCAGTACTTC
cdr3_aa: CASSPGTGGSYEQYF
j_call: TRBJ2-7
v_call: TRBV18
d_call: TRBD1
clone_size: NA

cdr3_nt: TGTGCCAGCAGCTTAGACAGGGGCTCTGGCTACACCTTC
cdr3_aa: CASSLDRGSGYTF
j_call: TRBJ1-2
v_call: TRBV11-2
d_call: NA
clone_size: NA

cdr3_nt: TGTGCCTGGAGTCCACTCGGGGGTAGAGGAGGGAATGTGGAGACCCAGTACTTC
cdr3_aa: CAWSPLGGRGGNVETQYF
j_call: TRBJ2-5
v_call: TRBV30
d_call: NA
clone_size: NA

cdr3_nt: TGTTCCAGCAGCTTTTACAGGGGCGCCGCTTTAGAGCAGTACTTC
cdr3_aa: CSSSFYRGAALEQYF
j_call: TRBJ2-7
v_call: TRBV7-9
d_call: TRBD1
clone_size: NA

cdr3_nt: NA
cdr3_aa: CASSTSDRPRRCYTF
j_call: TRBJ1-2
v_call: TRBV25-1
d_call: NA
clone_size: NA

cdr3_nt: TGTGCCAGCAGCTTAAGTGGGCCCCGGGACAGGTGGGACGAGCAGTACTTC
cdr3_aa: CASSLSGPRDRWDEQYF
j_call: TRBJ2-7
v_call: TRBV7-6
d_call: TRBD1
clone_size: NA

cdr3_nt: TGTGCCAGCTCACCACCGGGGCTCGAAGCTTTCTTT
cdr3_aa: CASSPPGLEAFF
j_call: TRBJ1-1
v_call: TRBV18
d_call: NA
clone_size: NA

cdr3_nt: TGCAGCGTTGCTGTGGGAGCCTACGAGCAGTACTTC
cdr3_aa: CSVAVGAYEQYF
j_call: TRBJ2-7
v_call: TRBV29-1
d_call: NA
clone_size: NA

cdr3_nt: TGCGCCAGCAGCCCCACATTCAGGACTAGCGGCACAGATACGCAGTATTTT
cdr3_aa: CASSPTFRTSGTDTQYF
j_call: TRBJ2-3
v_call: TRBV5-1
d_call: TRBD2
clone_size: NA

cdr3_nt: TGTGCCAGCAGGGCGGGACAGGAATACAATGAGCAGTTCTTC
cdr3_aa: CASRAGQEYNEQFF
j_call: TRBJ2-1
v_call: TRBV27
d_call: TRBD1
clone_size: NA

cdr3_nt: TGTGCCAGTAGCCCAAACGTAGGGGGGGACTCACCCCTCCACTTT
cdr3_aa: CASSPNVGGDSPLHF
j_call: TRBJ1-6
v_call: TRBV19
d_call: NA
clone_size: NA

cdr3_nt: TGTGCCACCAGCAGATGGGAGGGTTCGGGATCGGAACTGTTTTTT
cdr3_aa: CATSRWEGSGSELFF
j_call: TRBJ1-4
v_call: TRBV15
d_call: NA
clone_size: NA

cdr3_nt: TGTGCCAGCAGCCCGGAGGACAGGGGAAGGGAAAAAGTAGCCGGGGAGCTGTTTTTT
cdr3_aa: CASSPEDRGREKVAGELFF
j_call: TRBJ2-2
v_call: TRBV7-8
d_call: TRBD1
clone_size: NA

cdr3_nt: TGTGCCAGCAGCCTTCCAGCGGGCTCCTACAATGAGCAGTTCTTC
cdr3_aa: CASSLPAGSYNEQFF
j_call: TRBJ2-1
v_call: TRBV7-3
d_call: NA
clone_size: NA

cdr3_nt: TGTGCCAGTAGTATAGCCTCGTCGCGTACAGAGACCCAGTACTTC
cdr3_aa: CASSIASSRTETQYF
j_call: TRBJ2-5
v_call: TRBV19
d_call: NA
clone_size: few

cdr3_nt: TGTGCCAGCAGCCACACCGGACAGTTTGATTATAGCAATCAGCCCCAGCATTTT
cdr3_aa: CASSHTGQFDYSNQPQHF
j_call: TRBJ1-5
v_call: TRBV5-8
d_call: NA
clone_size: NA

cdr3_nt: TGTGCCAGCAGTCCCCGACAGGGGGTTCGGACCGGGGAGCTGTTTTTT
cdr3_aa: CASSPRQGVRTGELFF
j_call: TRBJ2-2
v_call: TRBV27
d_call: TRBD1
clone_size: NA